This T cell receptor (beta chain) was observed in a study of shared clonotypes between healthy human individuals. CD4+ cells were split into CD45RA+ naive and CD45RA-negative memory subsets. Comments on this clone: Its antigen is as yet unknown.

This CDR3 has 13 amino acids. With 7 bases removed from V and 5 bases from J, the gap between germline ends came to 14 bases. Per germline, CDR1 WNHNN and CDR2 SYGVQD (reference sequence). Study-level findings and limits: Researchers sampled only blood; tissue repertoires likely differ.

For sorted subsets, 150 to 200 ng DNA per replicate equaled 30,000 or so T cell genomes. The table came from immunoSEQ multiplex PCR; TCRdb's copy has only in-frame clones and leaves some out. The table has millions of clones, about 95% seen once; the top ten hold 0.13%. The gene calls are TRBV10-1 and TRBJ2-5; D tentatively reads TRBD1 or TRBD2 (5 bases each). Sequenced sample: naive CD4+ T cells sorted from blood. The subset denotes: CD45RA+ positively selected. This TCR was recovered from a man between 18 and 29 years old in good health. The CDR3 reads CASNRRPGETQYF. For the CDR3, the DNA is TGCGCCAGCAACAGGAGGCCAGGGGAGACCCAGTACTTC.